These 31 T cell receptor beta chains were sequenced from one sample in a study of beta chain features in type 1 diabetes. The investigators reverse transcribed all of the isolated RNA, so they sequenced expressed TCRB transcripts. The data were produced by immunoSEQ multiplex PCR, yet TCRdb's version contains in-frame clones alone and is incomplete. The sample lists about 210,000 clones; around 9.9% were seen once. Material for sequencing was central memory CD4+ T cells from blood. The receptor source for this set is a man younger than 30 in good health.

This clone was found many times. The chain links TRBV28 to TRBJ2-1; 9 bases are a match to TRBD2. The V and J ends lost 1 base and 0 bases, in that order; junction bases with no gene match: 4. Germline V gives CDR1 MDHEN, CDR2 SYDVKM. The CDR3 is made up of 17 amino acids. As DNA, the CDR3 is TGTGCCAGCAGTTTATTTTTTAGCGGGAGCTCCTACAATGAGCAGTTCTTC. Translated: CASSLFFSGSSYNEQFF. The full variable domain, in which reference TRBV28 and TRBJ2-1 provide the parts outside the CDR3, is DVKVTQSSRYLVKRTGEKVFLECVQDMDHENMFWYRQDPGLGLRLIYFSYDVKMKEKGDIPEGYSVSREKKERFSLILESASTNQTSMYLCASSLFFSGSSYNEQFFGPGTRLTVL.

This clone was counted between two and nine times. V usage is TRBV29-1 and J usage is TRBJ2-7; the D gene is possibly TRBD2 (6 bases). CDR1 SQVTM and CDR2 ANQGSEA come from the germline V gene. With 7 bases removed from V and 3 bases from J, the gap between germline ends came to 13 bases. This CDR3 has 12 amino acids. The CDR3 is CSAAGNDYEQYF. The CDR3 DNA reads as TGCAGCGCTGCGGGAAACGACTACGAGCAGTACTTC.

This clone has a count of ten or more. A read error may account for a junction end that differs from germline. This chain joins TRBV30 and TRBJ2-7; D not resolved. CDR1 and CDR2 (germline): GTSNPN, SVGIG (reference sequence). CDR3 length: 12 amino acids. In DNA form, the CDR3 reads TGTGCCTGTAGTGGGATTGACTACGAGCAGTACTTC. This translates into CACSGIDYEQYF.

This clone was seen a few times. The rearrangement joins TRBV30 to TRBJ2-2, with 7 positions matching TRBD1. Germline V gene sequence: CDR1 GTSNPN, CDR2 SVGIG (reference sequence). Trimming took 1 base from V and 4 from J; bases not matched to a gene: 6. The CDR3 contains 15 residues. The CDR3 nucleotides are TGTGCCTGGAGTGACAGGGGACGTGGCACCGGGGAGCTGTTTTTT. Translation: CAWSDRGRGTGELFF.

V usage is TRBV9 and J usage is TRBJ2-7; the D is unclear. The CDR3 extends over 14 amino acids. Trimming removed 0 bases at V and 3 bases at J, with 10 bases between. Germline values: CDR1 SGDLS, CDR2 YYNGEE. The chain's CDR3 is CASSVGPYDYEQYF. The CDR3 region has the DNA TGTGCCAGCAGCGTAGGACCGTACGACTACGAGCAGTACTTC.

This clone has a handful of counts. Other DNA sequences within the sample encode an identical CDR3. The CDR3, as DNA: TGTGCCAGCAGCGGCAGGGGGTCCGATACGCAGTATTTT. This encodes CASSGRGSDTQYF. The V call is TRBV13, the J call TRBJ2-3; 7 positions match TRBD1. Germline lookup yields CDR1 PRHDT and CDR2 FYEKMQ (reference sequence). The CDR3 length is 13 residues. Trimming at V came to 5 bases and at J to 6 bases, leaving 5 bases not matched to a gene.

The CDR3 DNA reads TGTGCCAGCAGCCACCTCCCTCCTAGCGGCAAAAACATTCAGTACTTC. Residues: CASSHLPPSGKNIQYF. The rearrangement links TRBV4-2 to TRBJ2-4; TRBD2 aligns across 7 bases. Trimming removed 3 bases from V and 3 bases from J; junction bases left unmatched: 8. CDR3 length: 16 residues. The germline CDR1 and CDR2 sequences are LGHNA and YNFKEQ.

This chain connects TRBV30 to TRBJ2-7, with D possibly being TRBD1 (7 bases). Trimming pared 3 bases from V and 6 bases from J, leaving 15 bases between. Germline CDR1 GTSNPN, CDR2 SVGIG (reference sequence). The CDR3 length is 13 residues. As DNA, the CDR3 is TGTGCCTGGAGGGTTCAGGGGGGCGCCGAGCAGTACTTC. It translates to CAWRVQGGAEQYF.

This rearrangement joins TRBV1 to TRBJ2-7; the table's D call, TRBD2, has no DNA check behind it. TRBV1 is a known pseudogene. The CDR3 is 15 residues long. Here the CDR3 reads CTGQRGFHPNYEQYF. Written as DNA, the CDR3 is TGCACCGGCCAGCGGGGATTTCACCCTAACTACGAGCAGTACTTC.

This rearrangement joins TRBV5-1 to TRBJ1-2, with a weak D call TRBD1 (6 bases). Germline V gene sequence: CDR1 SGHRS, CDR2 YFSETQ. The germline V and J ends were trimmed by 0 bases and 6 bases, with 12 bases remaining between them. This CDR3 spans 14 amino acids. CDR3 in amino acids: CASSLDPGADGYTF. DNA for the CDR3: TGCGCCAGCAGCTTGGATCCGGGGGCGGATGGCTACACCTTC.

There are a few counts of this clone. This rearrangement joins TRBV7-2 to TRBJ1-5; the D gene is possibly TRBD1 (5 bases). Trimming cost V 2 bases and J 5 bases, with 10 bases left between them. CDR1 is SGHTA and CDR2 is FQGNSA in the germline V gene. This CDR3 has 14 residues. CDR3: CASSLRRRDQPQHF. As DNA, the CDR3 is TGTGCCAGCAGCTTACGGCGCAGGGATCAGCCCCAGCATTTT.

This clone occurred a few times. V and J are TRBV7-3 and TRBJ2-4; no definite D call. Germline values: CDR1 SGHTA, CDR2 FQGTGA. CDR3 length: 14 residues. Trimming stripped 2 bases from V and 8 bases from J, with 13 bases between. The CDR3 loop is CASSLGLAHDIQYF. For the CDR3, the DNA is TGTGCCAGCAGCTTAGGCCTGGCCCATGACATTCAGTACTTC.

The chain employs TRBV7-2 and TRBJ2-1; perhaps D is TRBD1 or TRBD2 (5 bases each). Trimming cost V 7 bases and J 8 bases, with 24 bases left between them. This CDR3 is built from 16 residues. CDR1 and CDR2 (germline): SGHTA, FQGNSA. The CDR3 region is CASTPPGQGPRDEQFF. The CDR3 region has the DNA TGTGCCAGCACCCCGCCGGGGCAGGGCCCTAGGGATGAGCAGTTCTTC.

This clone was recorded many times. The V and J genes are TRBV4-1 and TRBJ1-1; TRBD1 matches 7 bases. CDR3 size: 14 residues. Germline V lookup: CDR1 MGHRA, CDR2 YSYEKL. The junction had 1 base not matched to a gene; V was cut back by 0 bases and J by 3 bases. The CDR3 sequence: CASSQETGYTEAFF. The CDR3 DNA is TGCGCCAGCAGCCAAGAGACAGGGTACACTGAAGCTTTCTTT.

Of note for this clone: Compared with germline, one end of the junction differs, possibly owing to a read error. J is TRBJ2-2 and V is TRBV2; the D is unclear. The germline CDR1 and CDR2 sequences are SNHLY and FYNNEI. The CDR3 extends over 13 amino acids. The CDR3 loop is CARSPGNTGELFF. In DNA, the CDR3 is TGTGCCCGCAGCCCAGGGAACACCGGGGAGCTGTTTTTT.

V usage is TRBV18 and J usage is TRBJ2-7, with unresolved D. Germline V gene lookup returns CDR1 KGHSH and CDR2 LQKENI. The CDR3 totals 12 residues. V gave up 3 bases and J gave up 2 bases, with 5 bases separating them. As DNA, the CDR3 is TGTGCCAGCTCACCGACGGCCTACGAGCAGTACTTC. This translates into CASSPTAYEQYF. Based on the CDR3 plus reference TRBV18 and TRBJ2-7, the full variable domain is NAGVMQNPRHLVRRRGQEARLRCSPMKGHSHVYWYRQLPEEGLKFMVYLQKENIIDESGMPKERFSAEFPKEGPSILRIQQVVRGDSAAYFCASSPTAYEQYFGPGTRLTVT.

This chain connects TRBV5-1 to TRBJ2-3; tentative D call: TRBD2 (6 bases). Trimming pared 0 bases from V and 2 bases from J, leaving 13 bases between. The CDR3 totals 16 residues. The germline V gene has CDR1 SGHRS and CDR2 YFSETQ. In DNA form, the CDR3 reads TGCGCCAGCAGCTTGGCGTCTAGCGCCTTCACAGATACGCAGTATTTT. Encoded protein: CASSLASSAFTDTQYF.

This clone came up a few times. The V call is TRBV29-1, the J call TRBJ2-7; D perhaps matches TRBD1 (6 bases). The V and J ends lost 6 bases and 2 bases respectively, with 14 bases between them. Per the germline V gene, CDR1 is SQVTM and CDR2 is ANQGSEA. This CDR3 has 13 residues. CDR3 residues: CSVVGQLAYEQYF. The CDR3 region has the DNA TGCAGCGTAGTCGGACAGTTGGCCTACGAGCAGTACTTC.

This clone was seen more than once but under ten times. The chain couples TRBV4-2 to TRBJ2-3; 11 bases match TRBD2. Losses at the gene ends were 1 base for V and 0 bases for J; bases not matched to a gene: 6. The CDR3 is 18 residues long. Per the germline V gene, CDR1 is LGHNA and CDR2 is YNFKEQ. CDR3 in amino acids: CASSQATSGTHSTDTQYF. The CDR3 DNA is TGTGCCAGCAGCCAAGCGACTAGCGGGACCCATAGCACAGATACGCAGTATTTT.

This clone was recorded a few times. V is TRBV5-1 and J is TRBJ2-7; the D is unclear. CDR1 SGHRS and CDR2 YFSETQ come from the germline V gene. V gave up 3 bases and J gave up 2 bases, with 15 bases separating them. The length of the CDR3 is 15 residues. CDR3 DNA sequence: TGCGCCAGCAGCTCGAAAACGCCAGATCCCTACGAGCAGTACTTC. Its protein is CASSSKTPDPYEQYF.

There are a few counts of this clone. This sequence joins TRBV4-2 and TRBJ2-5, with TRBD1 as a possible D gene (6 bases). This CDR3 comprises 17 residues. V lost 1 base to trimming and J lost 0 bases, with 15 bases between them. CDR1 is LGHNA, CDR2 YNFKEQ, per germline. In DNA form, the CDR3 reads TGTGCCAGCAGCCAAGGTGCAAGCAGGGGTGACCAAGAGACCCAGTACTTC. This translates into CASSQGASRGDQETQYF.

The rearrangement links TRBV23-1 to TRBJ2-7; D unresolved. TRBV23-1 is labeled an ORF, and its function is uncertain. The CDR3 has 18 residues. Trimming removed 5 bases from V and 6 bases from J, with 29 bases in between. CDR3: CASSNWVLAAVTPLEQYF. The CDR3 nucleotides read TGCGCCAGCAGTAATTGGGTCTTAGCTGCGGTAACACCCCTCGAGCAGTACTTC.

V gene TRBV30 combines with J gene TRBJ1-2; D not certain. With 0 bases removed from V and 8 bases from J, the gap between germline ends came to 7 bases. The CDR3 sequence is 11 residues long. CDR1 and CDR2 from the germline V gene are GTSNPN and SVGIG (reference sequence). The CDR3 reads CAWSVLRGYTF. DNA for the CDR3: TGTGCCTGGAGTGTACTACGAGGCTACACCTTC.

This clone appeared a few times. This chain uses TRBV11-2 with TRBJ2-7; no clear D gene. The germline V gene has CDR1 SGHAT and CDR2 FQNNGV. There are 15 residues in the CDR3. V lost 5 bases to trimming and J lost 2 bases, with 16 bases between them. For the CDR3, the DNA is TGTGCCAGCAGCCTGGCGTTACAAAAGACCTACGAGCAGTACTTC. Residues: CASSLALQKTYEQYF.

This chain uses TRBV18 with TRBJ2-3, with a weak D call TRBD2 (5 bases). V gave up 5 bases and J gave up 1 base, with 19 bases separating them. The CDR3 sequence is 17 residues long. The germline CDR1 and CDR2 sequences are KGHSH and LQKENI. The CDR3, as DNA: TGTGCCAGCTCAAGAAGAGACCGGGCGGAGGGCACAGATACGCAGTATTTT. It encodes CASSRRDRAEGTDTQYF.

The chain joins TRBV9 to TRBJ1-3, with a tentative D call TRBD1 (6 bases). Trimming removed 4 bases from V and 0 bases from J, with 17 bases in between. The CDR3 loop spans 17 amino acids. CDR1 is SGDLS, CDR2 YYNGEE, per germline. This CDR3 is CASSPYYRVLSGNTIYF. As DNA, the CDR3 is TGTGCCAGCAGCCCGTACTACAGGGTCCTCTCTGGAAACACCATATATTTT.

This clone showed up just a few times. The gene calls are TRBV5-4 and TRBJ2-3, with unresolved D. Germline CDR1 is SGHNT and CDR2 is YYREEE (reference sequence). CDR3 size: 13 residues. The V end lost 0 bases, the J end lost 4 bases, and 6 bases lay between the germline ends. The CDR3 DNA reads TGTGCCAGCAGCTTGGACCGGCCAGATACGCAGTATTTT. It is translated as CASSLDRPDTQYF. Full variable domain (remainder filled in from reference TRBV5-4 and TRBJ2-3): ETGVTQSPTHLIKTRGQQVTLRCSSQSGHNTVSWYQQALGQGPQFIFQYYREEENGRGNFPPRFSGLQFPNYSSELNVNALELDDSALYLCASSLDRPDTQYFGPGTRLTVL.

This chain uses TRBV5-4 with TRBJ2-3; D may match TRBD1 or TRBD2 (5 bases each). V lost 3 bases, J lost 4 bases, and 9 bases lay in between. The CDR3 loop spans 13 amino acids. Germline CDR1 is SGHNT and CDR2 is YYREEE (reference sequence). CDR3 amino acids: CASSYQGADTQYF. The CDR3, as DNA: TGTGCCAGCAGCTATCAGGGAGCAGATACGCAGTATTTT. Together with reference TRBV5-4 and TRBJ2-3, the CDR3 gives the full variable domain: ETGVTQSPTHLIKTRGQQVTLRCSSQSGHNTVSWYQQALGQGPQFIFQYYREEENGRGNFPPRFSGLQFPNYSSELNVNALELDDSALYLCASSYQGADTQYFGPGTRLTVL.

This clone occurred a few times. V usage is TRBV9 and J usage is TRBJ2-3, with D hard to call. Trimming took 0 bases from V and 2 from J, leaving 1 base between them. This CDR3 spans 12 amino acids. The V gene's germline CDR1 is SGDLS and CDR2 YYNGEE. CDR3 region: CASSVDTDTQYF. The CDR3 DNA sequence: TGTGCCAGCAGCGTAGACACAGATACGCAGTATTTT.

V is TRBV29-1 and J is TRBJ1-2; D may be TRBD1 (5 bases). V was clipped by 4 bases and J by 0 bases, with 9 bases between them. Germline loops: CDR1 SQVTM, CDR2 ANQGSEA. This CDR3 region has 13 residues. The CDR3 DNA is TGCAGCGTTGGTCTGACAGCTAACTATGGCTACACCTTC. Its translation: CSVGLTANYGYTF.

V and J are TRBV29-1 and TRBJ2-7; D unclear. This CDR3 is built from 12 residues. The V and J ends lost 2 bases and 3 bases respectively, with 8 bases between them. Germline lookup yields CDR1 SQVTM and CDR2 ANQGSEA. The DNA of the CDR3 is TGCAGCGTTGAACTGGGGAACTACGAGCAGTACTTC. Translated, it gives CSVELGNYEQYF.